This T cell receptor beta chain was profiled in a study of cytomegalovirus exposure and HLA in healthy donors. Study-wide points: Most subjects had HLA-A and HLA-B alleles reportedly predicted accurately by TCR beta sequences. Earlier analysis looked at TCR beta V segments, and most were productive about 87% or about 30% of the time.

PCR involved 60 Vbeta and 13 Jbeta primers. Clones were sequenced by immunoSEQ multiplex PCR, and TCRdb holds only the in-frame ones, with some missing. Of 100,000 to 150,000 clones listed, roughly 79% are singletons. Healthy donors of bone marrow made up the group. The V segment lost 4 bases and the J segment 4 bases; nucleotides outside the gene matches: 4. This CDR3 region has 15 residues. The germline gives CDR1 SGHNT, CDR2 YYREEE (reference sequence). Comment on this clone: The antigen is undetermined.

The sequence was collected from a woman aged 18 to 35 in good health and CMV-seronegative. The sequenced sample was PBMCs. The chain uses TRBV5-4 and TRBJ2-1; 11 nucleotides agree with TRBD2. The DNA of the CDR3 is TGTGCCAGCAGCCCGACTAGCGGGGTATACAATGAGCAGTTCTTC. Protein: CASSPTSGVYNEQFF.